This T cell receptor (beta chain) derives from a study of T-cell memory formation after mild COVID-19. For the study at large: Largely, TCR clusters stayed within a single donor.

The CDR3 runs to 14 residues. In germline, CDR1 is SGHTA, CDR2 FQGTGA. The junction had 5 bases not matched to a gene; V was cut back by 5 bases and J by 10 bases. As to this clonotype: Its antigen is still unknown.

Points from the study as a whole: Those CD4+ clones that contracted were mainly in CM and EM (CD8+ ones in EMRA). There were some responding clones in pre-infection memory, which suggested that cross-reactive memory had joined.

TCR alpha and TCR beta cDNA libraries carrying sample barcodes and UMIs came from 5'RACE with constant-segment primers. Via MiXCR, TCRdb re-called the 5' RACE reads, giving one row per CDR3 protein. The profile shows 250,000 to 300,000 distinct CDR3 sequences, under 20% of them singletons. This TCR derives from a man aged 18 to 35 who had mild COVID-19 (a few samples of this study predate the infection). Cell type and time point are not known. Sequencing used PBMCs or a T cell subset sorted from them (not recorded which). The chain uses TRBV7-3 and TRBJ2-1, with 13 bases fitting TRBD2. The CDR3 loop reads CASSTSGGAFEQFF. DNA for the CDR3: TGTGCCAGCAGCACTAGCGGGGGGGCCTTCGAGCAGTTCTTC.